This T cell receptor beta chain was sequenced in a study of blood T cell repertoires in COVID-19. Study-wide background: COVID-19 samples from acute and convalescent phases originated in the United States, Italy and Spain. From T cells, B-cell-depleted T cells, or PBMCs came the material, which was cDNA or gDNA.

Only one count was recorded for this clone. Methods used by the authors: By means of reference gene primer amplification, nucleated cell counts were estimated. The assay was immunoSEQ multiplex PCR, and TCRdb's table has in-frame clones only and misses some. V and J calls and clone size come straight from that table; D and trimming were deduced from the DNA. Here the sample spans under 200,000 clones, more than 65% being singletons. Per the germline V gene, CDR1 is WNHNN and CDR2 is SYGVQD (reference sequence). V trimming: 2 bases; J trimming: 2 bases; junction bases outside the gene matches: 5. CDR3 length equals 16 residues. The age range of participants was about 18 to 90 years, with residence in more than 20 US areas.

Sequencing was performed on PBMCs or T cells enriched from blood (not recorded which). This TCR came from a man aged 50-59 years who had recovered from COVID-19. This sequence joins TRBV10-1 and TRBJ2-7; TRBD2 agrees at 11 bases. DNA of the CDR3: TGCGCCAGCAGTGAGCGGTCTAGCGGGAGGACCTACGAGCAGTACTTC. Its protein product is CASSERSSGRTYEQYF.